What follows is one TCR beta chain and its context. This CDR3 comprises 11 residues. V lost 5 bases and J 7 bases, leaving 7 bases between the germline ends. Germline V gene sequence: CDR1 SGHTA, CDR2 FQGNSA. PCR used 60 Vbeta primers and 13 Jbeta primers. Using immunoSEQ multiplex PCR, the repertoire was profiled, and TCRdb retains in-frame clones only, with some absent. With about 150,000 clones in the sample, the ten largest clones hold 2% to 2.5%. The data were taken from a study of cytomegalovirus exposure and HLA in healthy donors. Turning to the study itself: The roughly 120 million unique TCR beta sequences, from some 170 million T cells, were found by an earlier analysis.

The receptor comes from a man aged 30 to 45 in good health and CMV-seronegative. The V and J genes are TRBV7-2 and TRBJ2-3; TRBD2 is a possible D gene (5 bases). Input material: PBMCs. CDR3 residues: CASSRGYTQYF. The CDR3 region has the DNA TGTGCCAGCAGCCGGGGATATACGCAGTATTTT.